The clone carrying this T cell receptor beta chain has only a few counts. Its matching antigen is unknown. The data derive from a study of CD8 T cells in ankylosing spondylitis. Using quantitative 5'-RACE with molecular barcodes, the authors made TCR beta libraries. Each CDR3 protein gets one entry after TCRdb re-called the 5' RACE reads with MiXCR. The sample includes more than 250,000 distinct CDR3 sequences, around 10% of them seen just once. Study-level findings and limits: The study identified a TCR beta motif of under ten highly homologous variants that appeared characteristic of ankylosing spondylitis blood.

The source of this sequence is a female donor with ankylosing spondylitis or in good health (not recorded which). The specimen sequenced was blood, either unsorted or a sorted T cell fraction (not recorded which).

In DNA, the CDR3 is TGTGCCAGCAGCCAAACGTTCGGGGGGAGGACTGAAGCTTTCTTT. Translating gives CASSQTFGGRTEAFF. The chain uses TRBV5-6 and TRBJ1-1, with a tentative D call TRBD1 (5 bases). CDR3 length equals 15 residues. The V and J ends lost 4 bases and 5 bases respectively, with 18 bases between them. The V gene's germline CDR1 is SGHDT and CDR2 YYEEEE.